The 3 T cell receptor beta chains reported below all come from one sample, sequenced in a study of PD-L1 blockade in urothelial cancer. Time point specified: pretreatment peripheral blood. TCRdb keeps only in-frame clones here, not all; method: immunoSEQ multiplex PCR. The profile shows fewer than 100,000 clones, approximately 86% of them singletons. The sequencing here drew on PBMCs, taken around atezolizumab (anti-PD-L1) treatment. The receptors originated from a man in his forties with urothelial cancer.

The V and J genes are TRBV27 and TRBJ1-1; weak D call: TRBD1 (6 bases). The V and J ends lost 4 bases and 1 base respectively, with 16 bases between them. Germline loops: CDR1 MNHEY, CDR2 SMNVEV (reference sequence). The CDR3 spans 16 residues. The CDR3 loop is CASSSPDRLGNTEAFF. For the CDR3, the DNA is TGTGCCAGCAGTTCCCCGGACAGATTGGGGAACACTGAAGCTTTCTTT.

This sequence joins TRBV29-1 and TRBJ2-2; TRBD2 is a possible D gene (6 bases). Trimming took 6 bases from V and 5 from J, leaving 16 bases between them. From germline, CDR1 is SQVTM and CDR2 ANQGSEA. The CDR3 has 14 residues. CDR3 in DNA: TGCAGCGTCGCTCCGGGAGTGGTGACCGGGGAGCTGTTTTTT. This translates into CSVAPGVVTGELFF.

The chain carries TRBV7-2 and TRBJ2-5, with a weak D call TRBD2 (5 bases). The V and J ends lost 4 bases and 5 bases respectively, with 8 bases between them. Germline V gives CDR1 SGHTA, CDR2 FQGNSA. The CDR3 consists of 12 residues. The CDR3, as DNA: TGTGCCAGCAGCTCACTAGGGGAGACCCAGTACTTC. Translated: CASSSLGETQYF.